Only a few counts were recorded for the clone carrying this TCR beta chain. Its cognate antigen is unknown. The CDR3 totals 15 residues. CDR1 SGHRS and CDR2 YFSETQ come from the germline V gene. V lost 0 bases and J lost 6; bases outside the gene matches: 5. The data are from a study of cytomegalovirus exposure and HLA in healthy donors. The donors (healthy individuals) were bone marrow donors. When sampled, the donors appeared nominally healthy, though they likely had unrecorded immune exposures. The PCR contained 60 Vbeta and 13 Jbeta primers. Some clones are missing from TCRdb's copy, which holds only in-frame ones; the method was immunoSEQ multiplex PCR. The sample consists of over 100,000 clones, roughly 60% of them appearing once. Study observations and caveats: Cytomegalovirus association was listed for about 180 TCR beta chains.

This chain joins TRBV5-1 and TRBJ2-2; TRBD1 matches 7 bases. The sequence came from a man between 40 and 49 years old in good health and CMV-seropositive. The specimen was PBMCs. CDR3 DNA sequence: TGCGCCAGCAGCTTGGCCCAGGGGGTATCCGGGGAGCTGTTTTTT. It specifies CASSLAQGVSGELFF.